This entry lists 11 T cell receptor beta chains sequenced from one sample in a study of blood T cells in healthy people across ages (dated by TCRdb to 2015 to 2017). Library construction relied on 5' RACE. Instrument on record: Illumina HiSeq 2500. A second PCR of 7 to 11 cycles was run with a J-beta primer mix and a sample-barcoded 5' primer. The raw public data were reprocessed by TCRdb itself: fastp quality trimming at Q25, MiXCR clonotype calling, in-frame beta chains only. Each entry merges the rows of one CDR3 protein and shows their most common DNA and genes. This sample gives over a million distinct CDR3 sequences in total; 40% to 55% of them show up just once. The ten most abundant clones make up 15% to 20% of the sample. The material sequenced was blood. Receptor source: a woman between 55 and 75 years old in good health.

The genes are TRBV27 and TRBJ2-4; D unclear. There are 15 residues in the CDR3. Germline V gene lookup returns CDR1 MNHEY and CDR2 SMNVEV (reference sequence). V was shortened by 3 bases and J by 0 bases, with 9 bases between the two germline ends. Here the CDR3 reads CASSFSGRAKNIQYF. The CDR3 nucleotides are TGTGCCAGCAGTTTTTCCGGGCGAGCCAAAAACATTCAGTACTTC.

The J gene is TRBJ2-7, the V gene TRBV3-1; 10 bases agree with TRBD2. The germline V gene has CDR1 LGHDT and CDR2 YNNKEL (reference sequence). V lost 9 bases, J lost 3 bases, and 11 bases stayed unmatched. The CDR3 runs to 15 residues. CDR3: CASSITLAGNYEQYF. The DNA for the CDR3 is TGTGCCAGTAGTATCACACTAGCGGGAAACTACGAGCAGTACTTC.

In its sample, this clonotype was seen once. The rearrangement joins TRBV30 to TRBJ1-5; perhaps TRBD1 as D (5 bases). The V gene's germline CDR1 is GTSNPN and CDR2 SVGIG (reference sequence). V was shortened by 1 base and J by 2 bases, with 12 bases between the two germline ends. CDR3 length: 15 residues. The CDR3 DNA reads TGTGCCTGGAGTGCTAGGGGAGCCCGCAATCAGCCCCAGCATTTT. Residues: CAWSARGARNQPQHF.

In its sample, this clonotype was seen once. The chain recombines TRBV6-1 with TRBJ2-1; tentatively, D is TRBD2 (6 bases). The V gene's germline CDR1 is MNHNS and CDR2 SASEGT. The V end lost 3 bases, the J end lost 6 bases, and 9 bases lay between the germline ends. The CDR3 has 13 amino acids. This CDR3 reads CASSDWGVNEQFF. The CDR3 nucleotides read TGTGCCAGCAGTGACTGGGGGGTCAATGAGCAGTTCTTC.

CDR3 loop: CASSLGSLSSYNEQFF. In DNA, the CDR3 is TGTGCCAGCAGTTTGGGCAGCCTAAGCTCCTACAATGAGCAGTTCTTC. V and J are TRBV27 and TRBJ2-1; no firm D call. Looked up from germline, CDR1 is MNHEY and CDR2 is SMNVEV (reference sequence). The CDR3 length is 16 residues. With 3 bases removed from V and 0 bases from J, the gap between germline ends came to 12 bases.

To note about this clonotype: At one end, the junction sequence differs from germline, possibly due to a read error. The V call is TRBV5-1, the J call TRBJ1-1, with TRBD1 identical over 9 bases. The CDR3 sequence is 17 residues long. Germline-derived CDR1 and CDR2 are SGHRS and YFSETQ. The CDR3 DNA sequence: TGCGCCAGCAACTTGGGGGAGGACAGGGGAATGAACACTGAAGCTTTCTTT. It is translated as CASNLGEDRGMNTEAFF.

This chain links TRBV24-1 with TRBJ2-1; 13 positions match TRBD2. V gave up 5 bases and J gave up 5 bases; unmatched junction bases: 5. The germline V gene has CDR1 KGHDR and CDR2 SFDVKD. The CDR3 spans 16 residues. CDR3 region: CATSGSGTSGNNEQFF. As DNA, the CDR3 is TGTGCCACCAGTGGGAGCGGGACTAGCGGGAACAATGAGCAGTTCTTC.

This clonotype came up a few times. The J gene is TRBJ2-3, the V gene TRBV5-5; D is perhaps TRBD1 (7 bases). Trimming cost V 4 bases and J 4 bases, with 19 bases left between them. The CDR3 totals 16 residues. The germline gives CDR1 SGHKS, CDR2 YYEKEE (reference sequence). CDR3 sequence reads: CASSGPAEGASDTQYF. CDR3 coding DNA: TGTGCCAGCAGCGGCCCAGCGGAGGGGGCCTCAGATACGCAGTATTTT.

The chain uses TRBV3-1 and TRBJ2-7; D ambiguous. Germline V gene lookup returns CDR1 LGHDT and CDR2 YNNKEL (reference sequence). The CDR3 is made up of 14 amino acids. The germline V and J ends were trimmed by 0 bases and 2 bases, with 8 bases remaining between them. The CDR3 protein is CASSQEKGTYEQYF. As DNA, the CDR3 is TGTGCCAGCAGCCAAGAGAAGGGAACCTACGAGCAGTACTTC.

The chain recombines TRBV5-5 with TRBJ2-1; TRBD2 aligns across 8 bases. Germline V gene data show CDR1 as SGHKS and CDR2 as YYEKEE (reference sequence). The V segment lost 7 bases and the J segment 3 bases; nucleotides outside the gene matches: 6. This CDR3 region has 14 residues. The CDR3 sequence is CASLREGRYNEQFF. CDR3 nucleotide sequence: TGTGCCAGCCTCCGGGAGGGCCGCTACAATGAGCAGTTCTTC.

This chain connects TRBV14 to TRBJ2-4; TRBD2 matches 7 bases. The assigned J gene may be wrong: the sequence end matches TRBJ2-7 better. Germline CDR1 is SGHDN and CDR2 is FVKESK. This CDR3 region has 17 residues. The CDR3 reads CASSQDYRTRLTYEQYF. The CDR3 DNA sequence: TGTGCCAGCAGCCAAGATTACCGGACTAGGCTAACCTACGAGCAGTACTTC.